The table lists the clone carrying this TCR beta chain with a few counts. Its antigen is not known. This entry is derived from a study of T-cell reconstitution after alpha-beta-depleted transplantation in children. Whole-study findings and limits: The high TCRbeta diversity at day 60 in some patients came from surviving recipient T cells and thymic progenitors.

Germline V gives CDR1 SGHTA, CDR2 FQGNSA. The J segment lost 7 bases and the V segment lost 0 bases, leaving 13 bases of the junction unmatched. The CDR3 runs 18 residues. The library targeted TCRbeta and was prepared with unique molecular identifiers. TCRdb ran MiXCR on the PCR reads and lists one entry per CDR3 protein. The repertoire holds about 400,000 distinct CDR3 sequences, with around 16% as singletons. Source: PBMCs, mostly from graft donor cells, taken 360 days after TCRalphabeta/CD19-depleted stem cell transplant. This receptor was obtained from a boy in the first two years of life who had a stem cell transplant for Wiskott-Aldrich syndrome, so the T cells may come from the graft donor. The chain joins TRBV7-2 to TRBJ2-7, with 12 nucleotides matching TRBD2. The CDR3 is CASSLAGTSGRPLREQYF. The CDR3, as DNA: TGTGCCAGCAGCTTAGCGGGTACTAGCGGGAGGCCCCTGCGAGAGCAGTACTTC.